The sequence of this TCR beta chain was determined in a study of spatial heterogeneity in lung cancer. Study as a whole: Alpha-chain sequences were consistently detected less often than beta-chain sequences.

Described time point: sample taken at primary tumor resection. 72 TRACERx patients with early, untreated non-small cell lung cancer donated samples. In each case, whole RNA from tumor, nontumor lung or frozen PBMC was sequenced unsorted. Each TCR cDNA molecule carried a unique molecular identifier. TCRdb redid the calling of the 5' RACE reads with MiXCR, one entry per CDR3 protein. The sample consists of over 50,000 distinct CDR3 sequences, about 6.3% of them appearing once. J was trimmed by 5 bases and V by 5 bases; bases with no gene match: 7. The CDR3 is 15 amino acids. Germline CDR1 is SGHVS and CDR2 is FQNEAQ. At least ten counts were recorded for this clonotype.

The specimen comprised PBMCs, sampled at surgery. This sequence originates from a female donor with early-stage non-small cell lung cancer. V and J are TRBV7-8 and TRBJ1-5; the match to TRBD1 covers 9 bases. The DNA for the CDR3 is TGTGCCAGCAGCCGTGGCCGGACAGGGGATCAGCCCCAGCATTTT. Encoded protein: CASSRGRTGDQPQHF. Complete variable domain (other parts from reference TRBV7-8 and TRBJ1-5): GAGVSQSPRYKVAKRGQDVALRCDPISGHVSLFWYQQALGQGPEFLTYFQNEAQLDKSGLPSDRFFAERPEGSVSTLKIQRTQQEDSAVYLCASSRGRTGDQPQHFGDGTRLSIL.